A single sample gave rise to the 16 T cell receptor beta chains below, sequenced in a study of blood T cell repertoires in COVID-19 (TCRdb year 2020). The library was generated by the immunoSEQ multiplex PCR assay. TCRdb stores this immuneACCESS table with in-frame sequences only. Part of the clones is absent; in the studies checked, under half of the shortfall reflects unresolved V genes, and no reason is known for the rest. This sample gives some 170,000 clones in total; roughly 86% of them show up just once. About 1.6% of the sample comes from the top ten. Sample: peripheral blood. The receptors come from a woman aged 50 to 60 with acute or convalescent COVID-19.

The CDR3 bases are TGTGCCAGCAGCTTGGTGGGGGGGGTAAACACTGAAGCTTTCTTT. It translates to CASSLVGGVNTEAFF. The chain joins TRBV7-2 to TRBJ1-1; TRBD1 might be the D (5 bases). The CDR3 sequence is 15 residues long. V shed 3 bases and J shed 2 bases, with 13 bases lying between them. The germline V gene has CDR1 SGHTA and CDR2 FQGNSA.

The CDR3 DNA reads TGTGCCAGCAGCTTAGCGGGAGGGAAGGGATTCACCCTCCACTTT. Translating gives CASSLAGGKGFTLHF. The chain recombines TRBV7-2 with TRBJ1-6, with D uncertain. The V end was cut by 0 bases, the J end by 14 bases, with 17 bases between. This CDR3 contains 15 residues. The germline CDR1 and CDR2 sequences are SGHTA and FQGNSA.

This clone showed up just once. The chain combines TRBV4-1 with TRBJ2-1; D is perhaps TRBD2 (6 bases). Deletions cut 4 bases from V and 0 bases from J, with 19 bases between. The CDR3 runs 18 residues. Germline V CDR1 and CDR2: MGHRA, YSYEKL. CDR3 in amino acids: CASSPRVLAASSYNEQFF. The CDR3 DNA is TGCGCCAGCAGCCCAAGGGTACTAGCTGCGAGCTCCTACAATGAGCAGTTCTTC.

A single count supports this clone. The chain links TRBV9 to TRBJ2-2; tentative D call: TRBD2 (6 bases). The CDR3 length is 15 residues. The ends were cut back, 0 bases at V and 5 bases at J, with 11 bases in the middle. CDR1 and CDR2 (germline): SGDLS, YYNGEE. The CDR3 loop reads CASSVAGSGTGELFF. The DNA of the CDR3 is TGTGCCAGCAGCGTAGCCGGGAGCGGAACCGGGGAGCTGTTTTTT.

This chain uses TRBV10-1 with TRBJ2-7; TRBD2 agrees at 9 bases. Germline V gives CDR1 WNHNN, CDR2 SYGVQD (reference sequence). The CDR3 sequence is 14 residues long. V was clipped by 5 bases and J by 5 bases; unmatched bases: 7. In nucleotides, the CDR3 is TGCGCCAGCAGTAGGGCTAGCGGGAACGACGAGCAGTACTTC. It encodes CASSRASGNDEQYF.

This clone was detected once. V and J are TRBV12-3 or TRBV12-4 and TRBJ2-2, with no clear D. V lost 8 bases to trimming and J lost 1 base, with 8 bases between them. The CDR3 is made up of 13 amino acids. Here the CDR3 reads CASQLLNTGELFF. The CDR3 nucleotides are TGTGCCAGCCAACTCCTGAACACCGGGGAGCTGTTTTTT.

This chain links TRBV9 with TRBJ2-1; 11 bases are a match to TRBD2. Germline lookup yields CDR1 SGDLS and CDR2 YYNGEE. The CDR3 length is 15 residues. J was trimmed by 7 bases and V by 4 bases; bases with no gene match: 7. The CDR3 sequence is CASSYTSGSGNEQFF. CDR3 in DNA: TGTGCCAGCAGCTATACTAGCGGGAGTGGTAATGAGCAGTTCTTC.

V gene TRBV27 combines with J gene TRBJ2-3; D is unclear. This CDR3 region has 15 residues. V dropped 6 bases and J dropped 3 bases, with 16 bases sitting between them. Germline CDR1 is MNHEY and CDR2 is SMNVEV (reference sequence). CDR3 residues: CASRPQHYGTDTQYF. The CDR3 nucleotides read TGTGCCAGCAGACCCCAACACTATGGGACAGATACGCAGTATTTT.

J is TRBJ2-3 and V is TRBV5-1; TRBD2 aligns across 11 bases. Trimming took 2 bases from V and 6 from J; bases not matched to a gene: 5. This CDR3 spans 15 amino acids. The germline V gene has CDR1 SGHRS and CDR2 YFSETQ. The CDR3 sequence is CASSFSGGASDTQYF. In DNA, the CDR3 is TGCGCCAGCAGCTTTAGCGGGGGGGCGTCGGATACGCAGTATTTT. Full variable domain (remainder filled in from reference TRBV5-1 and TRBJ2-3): KAGVTQTPRYLIKTRGQQVTLSCSPISGHRSVSWYQQTPGQGLQFLFEYFSETQRNKGNFPGRFSGRQFSNSRSEMNVSTLELGDSALYLCASSFSGGASDTQYFGPGTRLTVL.

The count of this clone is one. The CDR3 DNA sequence: TGTGCCACCAGTGATCCAGGACAGGCTAGCCACGAGCAGTACTTC. It is translated as CATSDPGQASHEQYF. The V gene is TRBV24-1, the J gene TRBJ2-7, with 7 nucleotides matching TRBD1. From germline, CDR1 is KGHDR and CDR2 SFDVKD. The CDR3 is made up of 15 amino acids. The J segment lost 5 bases and the V segment lost 3 bases, leaving 9 bases of the junction unmatched.

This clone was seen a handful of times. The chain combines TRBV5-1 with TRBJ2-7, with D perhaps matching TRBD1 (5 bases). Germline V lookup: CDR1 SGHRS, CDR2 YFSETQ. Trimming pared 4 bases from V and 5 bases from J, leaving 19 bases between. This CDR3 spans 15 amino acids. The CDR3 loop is CASSPAPQVMNEQYF. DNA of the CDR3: TGCGCCAGCAGCCCCGCCCCACAGGTAATGAACGAGCAGTACTTC.

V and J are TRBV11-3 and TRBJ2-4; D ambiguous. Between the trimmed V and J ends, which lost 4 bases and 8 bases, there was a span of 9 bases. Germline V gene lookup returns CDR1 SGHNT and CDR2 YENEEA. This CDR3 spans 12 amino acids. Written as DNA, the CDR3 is TGTGCCAGCAGCTCCTCCCCCGACATTCAGTACTTC. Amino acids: CASSSSPDIQYF.

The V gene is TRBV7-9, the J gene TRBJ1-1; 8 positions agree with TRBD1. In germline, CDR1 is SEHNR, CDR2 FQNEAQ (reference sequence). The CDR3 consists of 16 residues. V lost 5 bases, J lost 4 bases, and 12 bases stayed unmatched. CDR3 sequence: CASSTWGQGAGTEAFF. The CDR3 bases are TGTGCCAGCAGCACTTGGGGGCAGGGGGCTGGCACTGAAGCTTTCTTT.

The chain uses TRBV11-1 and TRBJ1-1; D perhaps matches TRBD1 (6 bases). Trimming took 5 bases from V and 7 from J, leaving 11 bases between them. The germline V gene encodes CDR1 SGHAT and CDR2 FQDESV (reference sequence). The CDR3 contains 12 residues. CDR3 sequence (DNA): TGTGCCAGCAGCCTGGACAGAGATGAAGCTTTCTTT. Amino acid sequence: CASSLDRDEAFF.

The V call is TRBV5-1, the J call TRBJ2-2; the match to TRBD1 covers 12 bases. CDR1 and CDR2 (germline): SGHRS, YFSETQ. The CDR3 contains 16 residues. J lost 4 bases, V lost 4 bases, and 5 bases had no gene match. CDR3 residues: CASSPGTGGGTGELFF. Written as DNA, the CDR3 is TGCGCCAGCAGCCCAGGGACAGGGGGCGGCACCGGGGAGCTGTTTTTT.

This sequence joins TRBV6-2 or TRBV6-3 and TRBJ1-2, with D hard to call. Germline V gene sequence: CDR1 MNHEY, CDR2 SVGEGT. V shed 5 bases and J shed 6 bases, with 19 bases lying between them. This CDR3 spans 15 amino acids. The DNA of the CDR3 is TGTGCCAGCAGTCAACTTCGGGAGGGTTCAGATGGCTACACCTTC. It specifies CASSQLREGSDGYTF.